In its sample, the clone carrying this T cell receptor (beta chain) was seen once. This record belongs to a study of blood T cell repertoires in COVID-19. Germline V gene sequence: CDR1 SGDLS, CDR2 YYNGEE. With V trimmed by 4 bases and J by 5 bases, 10 bases remained unmatched. This CDR3 has 16 residues. The protocol was immunoSEQ multiplex PCR, while the TCRdb copy is restricted to in-frame clones and leaves out a portion. The table includes about 12,000 clones, roughly four fifths detected once. The chain links TRBV9 to TRBJ1-2, with TRBD1 matching 11 bases. The receptor was derived from a woman aged 55-75 years with acute or convalescent COVID-19. Sequencing was carried out using peripheral blood. CDR3 protein: CASSSRTGGGLYGYTF. In DNA form, the CDR3 reads TGTGCCAGCAGCTCCCGGACAGGGGGCGGACTATATGGCTACACCTTC.